The 8 T cell receptor beta chains given below trace back to one sample, sequenced in a study of PD-1 blockade in mismatch repair-deficient tumors. Assay: immunoSEQ multiplex PCR; the TCRdb copy retains only in-frame clones and omits some. The sample yields over 100,000 clones, about 80% seen once. The sample consisted of peripheral blood, taken about 60 weeks after starting pembrolizumab. These TCRs come from an adult with mismatch repair-deficient cancer.

This sequence joins TRBV19 and TRBJ2-3; D unresolved. The CDR3 sequence is 16 residues long. The germline V and J ends were trimmed by 7 bases and 0 bases, with 17 bases remaining between them. Germline CDR1 is LNHDA and CDR2 is SQIVND (reference sequence). The CDR3 sequence: CASKGLAWGSTDTQYF. The CDR3 nucleotides are TGTGCCAGTAAGGGCCTGGCGTGGGGTAGCACAGATACGCAGTATTTT.

The rearrangement joins TRBV28 to TRBJ2-3; 7 bases line up with TRBD1. V dropped 5 bases and J dropped 1; count of bases not matched to a gene: 6. The CDR3 covers 15 residues. Germline V CDR1 and CDR2: MDHEN, SYDVKM. DNA for the CDR3: TGTGCCAGCAGTGTCGACAGGGTTGGCACAGATACGCAGTATTTT. Its protein is CASSVDRVGTDTQYF. Filled out from reference TRBV28 and TRBJ2-3, the complete variable domain reads DVKVTQSSRYLVKRTGEKVFLECVQDMDHENMFWYRQDPGLGLRLIYFSYDVKMKEKGDIPEGYSVSREKKERFSLILESASTNQTSMYLCASSVDRVGTDTQYFGPGTRLTVL.

The gene calls are TRBV9 and TRBJ2-2; 8 nucleotides align to TRBD1. Per the germline V gene, CDR1 is SGDLS and CDR2 is YYNGEE. This CDR3 is built from 16 residues. Unmatched junction bases numbered 9, after V lost 3 bases and J lost 5 bases. CDR3 sequence: CASSAEDREYTGELFF. CDR3 nucleotide sequence: TGTGCCAGCAGCGCGGAGGACAGGGAGTATACCGGGGAGCTGTTTTTT.

The chain uses TRBV13 and TRBJ2-3, with D perhaps matching TRBD1 or TRBD2 (6 bases each). The germline CDR1 and CDR2 sequences are PRHDT and FYEKMQ (reference sequence). V lost 5 bases and J lost 2, with 17 bases in between. This CDR3 has 16 residues. The chain's CDR3 is CASSPTWAGHTDTQYF. The CDR3 nucleotides read TGTGCCAGCAGCCCTACGTGGGCGGGACACACAGATACGCAGTATTTT.

This sequence joins TRBV29-1 and TRBJ2-2; 8 nucleotides line up with TRBD2. The trim removed 6 bases at V and 6 bases at J, leaving 15 bases unmatched. The CDR3 has 16 amino acids. Germline V gene lookup returns CDR1 SQVTM and CDR2 ANQGSEA. CDR3 residues: CSVPEGAGAGAGELFF. In DNA form, the CDR3 reads TGCAGCGTCCCTGAAGGGGCGGGAGCGGGGGCCGGGGAGCTGTTTTTT.

This chain joins TRBV19 and TRBJ2-1; D gene ambiguous. V was trimmed by 4 bases and J by 6 bases, leaving 10 bases between them. This CDR3 comprises 13 residues. Germline V gives CDR1 LNHDA, CDR2 SQIVND (reference sequence). CDR3 coding DNA: TGTGCCAGTAGTAGGTCGGGCCTCAATGAGCAGTTCTTC. Translation gives CASSRSGLNEQFF.

There are a few counts of this clone. The V gene is TRBV10-3, the J gene TRBJ2-1; a possible D gene is TRBD2 (6 bases). Germline CDR1 and CDR2: ENHRY and SYGVKD. CDR3 length equals 15 residues. V lost 3 bases and J lost 7, with 16 bases in between. CDR3 loop: CAISDPSRDLNEQFF. CDR3 DNA: TGTGCCATCAGTGACCCCAGCCGGGACTTGAATGAGCAGTTCTTC.

CDR3 residues: CAWSVGRLGGETQYF. The CDR3, as DNA: TGTGCCTGGAGTGTTGGTCGCCTTGGGGGAGAGACCCAGTACTTC. The chain uses TRBV30 and TRBJ2-5, with D perhaps being TRBD1 or TRBD2 (5 bases each). Trimming left V 0 bases short and J 4 bases short, with 15 bases between. Germline CDR1 is GTSNPN and CDR2 is SVGIG (reference sequence). The CDR3 sequence is 15 residues long.